These 26 T cell receptor beta chains were all obtained from the same sample, sequenced in a study of technical replicates of blood from a handful of donors. This table comes from immunoSEQ multiplex PCR, and its TCRdb copy is limited to in-frame clones, with some not included. The table has around 68,000 clones, roughly 97% seen once. The specimen sequenced was T cells isolated from PBMCs. The source is a human donor in good health.

This clone was recorded only once. V usage is TRBV7-3 and J usage is TRBJ2-7; perhaps TRBD2 as D (6 bases). V was shortened by 0 bases and J by 6 bases, with 12 bases between the two germline ends. Germline values: CDR1 SGHTA, CDR2 FQGTGA. The CDR3 spans 14 residues. CDR3 sequence reads: CASSLTGGGSEQYF. For the CDR3, the DNA is TGTGCCAGCAGCTTAACGGGAGGAGGTTCCGAGCAGTACTTC.

The J gene is TRBJ2-3, the V gene TRBV5-1; weak D call: TRBD2 (6 bases). Trimming pared 1 base from V and 2 bases from J, leaving 8 bases between. CDR3 length: 14 residues. Germline CDR1 reads SGHRS; CDR2 reads YFSETQ. The CDR3 here is CASSLQRATDTQYF. The CDR3 DNA reads as TGCGCCAGCAGCTTGCAGCGGGCCACAGATACGCAGTATTTT.

This chain joins TRBV6-1 and TRBJ2-7; D remains unclear. Trimming took 1 base from V and 4 from J, leaving 5 bases between them. CDR1 and CDR2 from the germline V gene are MNHNS and SASEGT. There are 12 residues in the CDR3. The CDR3 coding sequence is TGTGCCAGCAGTGAAGTCGGGTACGAGCAGTACTTC. As protein: CASSEVGYEQYF.

The gene calls are TRBV15 and TRBJ1-1; D gene uncertain. The CDR3 is 15 residues long. V was pared by 3 bases and J by 2 bases, with 13 bases between. Germline CDR1 and CDR2: LNHNV and YYDKDF (reference sequence). CDR3 nucleotide sequence: TGTGCCACCAGCAGTTCAACACAGCATAACACTGAAGCTTTCTTT. Its translation is CATSSSTQHNTEAFF.

V is TRBV27 and J is TRBJ2-2; a possible D gene is TRBD2 (6 bases). V shed 3 bases and J shed 6 bases, with 11 bases lying between them. CDR1 is MNHEY and CDR2 is SMNVEV in the germline V gene (reference sequence). The CDR3 extends over 14 amino acids. The CDR3 is CASSFAGWPGELFF. For the CDR3, the DNA is TGTGCCAGCAGTTTTGCGGGGTGGCCCGGGGAGCTGTTTTTT.

The chain uses TRBV2 and TRBJ2-1, with a weak D call TRBD1 (5 bases). CDR1 is SNHLY, CDR2 FYNNEI, per germline. V was shortened by 3 bases and J by 6 bases, with 9 bases between the two germline ends. CDR3 length equals 13 residues. In DNA, the CDR3 is TGTGCCAGCAGTGAGGGGCTGGTCAATGAGCAGTTCTTC. This sequence encodes CASSEGLVNEQFF.

The chain is built from TRBV11-3 and TRBJ2-3; TRBD2 aligns across 11 bases. This CDR3 comprises 15 residues. V trimming: 5 bases; J trimming: 3 bases; junction bases outside the gene matches: 4. CDR1 is SGHNT, CDR2 YENEEA, per germline. CDR3 sequence (DNA): TGTGCCAGCAGCATAGGACTAGCGGGTACAGATACGCAGTATTTT. Protein product: CASSIGLAGTDTQYF.

The chain links TRBV2 to TRBJ2-3; no firm D call. This CDR3 is 15 amino acids long. CDR1 is SNHLY and CDR2 is FYNNEI in the germline V gene. V shed 6 bases and J shed 5 bases, with 18 bases lying between them. This chain's CDR3 is CASSKDWLGVDTQYF. The CDR3 bases are TGTGCCAGCAGCAAAGATTGGCTAGGTGTAGATACGCAGTATTTT.

The V call is TRBV13, the J call TRBJ1-1, with D possibly TRBD1 on 5 matching bases. Germline CDR1 reads PRHDT; CDR2 reads FYEKMQ (reference sequence). CDR3 size: 12 residues. Trimming took 5 bases from V and 6 from J, leaving 10 bases between them. CDR3 DNA: TGTGCCAGCAGCCCCCTAGGGGCTGAAGCTTTCTTT. Translating it yields CASSPLGAEAFF.

The J gene is TRBJ1-2, the V gene TRBV28; TRBD1 agrees at 7 bases. From germline, CDR1 is MDHEN and CDR2 SYDVKM. V shed 10 bases and J 4 bases; nucleotides not matched to a gene: 12. This CDR3 is 14 amino acids long. Here the CDR3 reads CATGPPGQIYGYTF. The CDR3 coding sequence is TGTGCCACCGGACCCCCGGGACAGATCTATGGCTACACCTTC.

The CDR3 DNA sequence: TGTGCCAGCAGCTCGGGATGGGACAATGATGGCTACACCTTC. Translation gives CASSSGWDNDGYTF. V and J are TRBV5-4 and TRBJ1-2; possibly TRBD1 for D (6 bases). The CDR3 is 14 amino acids. Trimming cost V 3 bases and J 6 bases, with 15 bases left between them. The germline V gene has CDR1 SGHNT and CDR2 YYREEE (reference sequence). Supplemented by reference TRBV5-4 and TRBJ1-2, the full variable domain reads ETGVTQSPTHLIKTRGQQVTLRCSSQSGHNTVSWYQQALGQGPQFIFQYYREEENGRGNFPPRFSGLQFPNYSSELNVNALELDDSALYLCASSSGWDNDGYTFGSGTRLTVV.

A single count supports this clone. The chain joins TRBV20-1 to TRBJ2-1, with no clear D. V was pared by 3 bases and J by 9 bases, with 3 bases between. Germline assignment: CDR1 DFQATT and CDR2 SNEGSKA (reference sequence). The CDR3 loop spans 9 amino acids. The CDR3, as DNA: TGCAGTGCTAGCGTTGAGCAGTTCTTC. Translating it yields CSASVEQFF.

CDR3 DNA: TGTGCCAGCAGTTACTCCGGACTACCTGCCTACGAGCAGTACTTC. Its protein product is CASSYSGLPAYEQYF. This chain connects TRBV6-5 to TRBJ2-7, with TRBD2 as a possible D gene (6 bases). CDR1 MNHEY and CDR2 SVGAGI come from the germline V gene. Trimming shortened V by 0 bases and J by 2 bases, and 11 bases separated the two germline ends. The CDR3 consists of 15 residues.

The chain combines TRBV4-3 with TRBJ2-7, with 9 bases matching TRBD1. The junction had 7 bases not matched to a gene; V was cut back by 0 bases and J by 4 bases. This CDR3 spans 16 amino acids. CDR1 is LGHNA, CDR2 YSLEER, per germline. CDR3 DNA: TGCGCCAGCAGCCAAGAAGCGGGACAGGGCCCTTACGAGCAGTACTTC. As protein: CASSQEAGQGPYEQYF.

The chain joins TRBV4-3 to TRBJ1-3; D uncertain. V lost 1 base to trimming and J lost 0 bases, with 10 bases between them. Germline CDR1 and CDR2: LGHNA and YSLEER. The CDR3 sequence is 16 residues long. The CDR3 loop is CASSQVLLSSGNTIYF. In DNA form, the CDR3 reads TGCGCCAGCAGCCAAGTCCTCCTCAGCTCTGGAAACACCATATATTTT.

The chain links TRBV18 to TRBJ2-7, with D possibly TRBD2 on 5 matching bases. Germline values: CDR1 KGHSH, CDR2 LQKENI. Trimming removed 5 bases at V and 1 base at J, with 15 bases between. The CDR3 has 15 residues. The CDR3: CASSIRQGSSYEQYF. The CDR3 nucleotides are TGTGCCAGCTCAATCAGACAAGGGAGTTCCTACGAGCAGTACTTC. Full variable domain (outside the CDR3, taken from reference TRBV18 and TRBJ2-7): NAGVMQNPRHLVRRRGQEARLRCSPMKGHSHVYWYRQLPEEGLKFMVYLQKENIIDESGMPKERFSAEFPKEGPSILRIQQVVRGDSAAYFCASSIRQGSSYEQYFGPGTRLTVT.

The chain links TRBV6-5 to TRBJ2-2; a weak D match, TRBD1 (5 bases). Trimming shortened V by 2 bases and J by 4 bases, and 14 bases separated the two germline ends. The CDR3 covers 16 residues. Looked up from germline, CDR1 is MNHEY and CDR2 is SVGAGI. CDR3: CASSYMSAGITGELFF. The CDR3 DNA reads as TGTGCCAGCAGTTACATGTCGGCAGGGATCACCGGGGAGCTGTTTTTT.

The V gene is TRBV11-2, the J gene TRBJ2-7; weak D call: TRBD1 (5 bases). V was trimmed by 5 bases and J by 6 bases, leaving 11 bases between them. The CDR3 totals 12 residues. Germline V gene sequence: CDR1 SGHAT, CDR2 FQNNGV. The CDR3: CASSPGFGEQYF. The DNA of the CDR3 is TGTGCCAGCAGCCCAGGGTTCGGCGAGCAGTACTTC.

The chain is built from TRBV2 and TRBJ2-7; 10 nucleotides agree with TRBD2. The CDR3 consists of 15 residues. Germline assignment: CDR1 SNHLY and CDR2 FYNNEI. V lost 5 bases to trimming and J lost 4 bases; unmatched junction nucleotides: 8. CDR3 DNA: TGTGCCAGCAGTCTTCTAGCGGGAGTTAATTACGAGCAGTACTTC. Residues: CASSLLAGVNYEQYF.

The sample holds one count of this clone. The chain recombines TRBV27 with TRBJ1-5; 10 positions match TRBD1. The CDR3 length is 15 residues. Losses at the gene ends were 2 bases for V and 6 bases for J; bases not matched to a gene: 4. CDR1 is MNHEY and CDR2 is SMNVEV in the germline V gene (reference sequence). CDR3 protein: CASSLRQGAPQPQHF. CDR3 nucleotides: TGTGCCAGCAGTTTAAGACAGGGGGCTCCTCAGCCCCAGCATTTT.

This clone was seen a single time. The gene calls are TRBV6-1 and TRBJ1-4; D is unclear. V was trimmed by 6 bases and J by 5 bases, leaving 13 bases between them. This CDR3 comprises 14 residues. Germline assignment: CDR1 MNHNS and CDR2 SASEGT. CDR3 nucleotides: TGTGCCAGCAGGAACGGGTGGGAGAATGAAAAACTGTTTTTT. As protein: CASRNGWENEKLFF.

The V and J genes are TRBV7-2 and TRBJ2-4; 7 nucleotides match TRBD2. V lost 2 bases and J lost 2; bases outside the gene matches: 9. CDR1 and CDR2 from the germline V gene are SGHTA and FQGNSA. The CDR3 extends over 17 amino acids. The DNA of the CDR3 is TGTGCCAGCAGCTTAATGGGAGGGCCTAAATCCAAAAACATTCAGTACTTC. This encodes CASSLMGGPKSKNIQYF.

The gene calls are TRBV5-1 and TRBJ2-7; no clear D gene. This CDR3 is built from 13 residues. V lost 0 bases and J 5 bases, leaving 9 bases between the germline ends. CDR1 is SGHRS, CDR2 YFSETQ, per germline. The CDR3 protein is CASSLEWAHEQYF. The DNA of the CDR3 is TGCGCCAGCAGCTTGGAGTGGGCCCACGAGCAGTACTTC.

The chain carries TRBV10-1 and TRBJ2-1, with a tentative D call TRBD2 (6 bases). CDR3 length equals 13 residues. Trimming took 8 bases from V and 4 from J, leaving 12 bases between them. Germline V gene sequence: CDR1 WNHNN, CDR2 SYGVQD (reference sequence). DNA of the CDR3: TGCGCCAGCGCCCCGGGAGTATACAATGAGCAGTTCTTC. Translated, it gives CASAPGVYNEQFF.

The V call is TRBV23-1, the J call TRBJ1-4; D remains ambiguous. TRBV23-1 is designated an ORF whose function remains uncertain. V lost 0 bases and J 4 bases, leaving 18 bases between the germline ends. The CDR3 has 18 amino acids. The CDR3 DNA sequence: TGCGCCAGCAGTCAATCAAAGGAGCTGCGGGGAATTAATGAAAAACTGTTTTTT. Protein sequence: CASSQSKELRGINEKLFF.

The chain couples TRBV21-1 to TRBJ2-7; the table gives TRBD2 as D, unverified against the DNA. TRBV21-1 is a known pseudogene. This CDR3 region has 13 residues. The DNA for the CDR3 is TGTGCCAGCATGAACTGGTACTCCTACGAGCAGTACTTC. It translates to CASMNWYSYEQYF.